Below, 30 T cell receptor beta chains from the same sample are listed, as sequenced in a study of regulatory T cells in long-lasting Graves disease. The time point was: newly diagnosed GD, antithyroid drugs for less than 3 months. PBMC-derived RNA was used for the TCR library. Libraries of TCR beta came from iRepertoire HTBI primers plus Arm-PCR of CDR3 regions. MiXCR, run by TCRdb on the multiplex PCR reads, gives a single entry per CDR3 protein. The sample gives 250,000 or so distinct CDR3 sequences, about 19% of which show up once; about 15% is in the top ten. Sequenced here: peripheral blood mononuclear cells (PBMCs), sampled at new diagnosis, from a patient treated with antithyroid drugs. These receptors all stem from a female donor with Graves disease.

This clonotype has at least ten counts. This chain joins TRBV6-2 or TRBV6-3 and TRBJ1-1; D remains unclear. Looked up from germline, CDR1 is MNHEY and CDR2 is SVGEGT. V was shortened by 2 bases and J by 4 bases, with 17 bases between the two germline ends. The CDR3 totals 16 residues. The CDR3 sequence: CASSYGLADRGTEAFF. In DNA, the CDR3 is TGTGCCAGCAGTTACGGTCTTGCCGACCGGGGCACTGAAGCTTTCTTT.

J is TRBJ1-4 and V is TRBV20-1; TRBD1 might be the D (6 bases). There are 15 residues in the CDR3. The V end lost 6 bases, the J end lost 8 bases, and 22 bases lay between the germline ends. Germline values: CDR1 DFQATT, CDR2 SNEGSKA (reference sequence). Here the CDR3 reads CSARKRQEQYEKLFF. The DNA for the CDR3 is TGCAGTGCAAGAAAAAGACAGGAGCAATACGAAAAACTGTTTTTT.

This clonotype appeared many times. This chain links TRBV4-1 with TRBJ2-4; D may be TRBD2 (7 bases). V lost 1 base and J lost 0, with 16 bases in between. This CDR3 comprises 18 residues. Germline V CDR1 and CDR2: MGHRA, YSYEKL. The CDR3 DNA is TGCGCCAGCAGCCAAGGGGGGGGACACCTAATAGCCAAAAACATTCAGTACTTC. This sequence encodes CASSQGGGHLIAKNIQYF.

As regards this clonotype: A far larger clone differs by one base, so this is likely a read error. V gene TRBV5-6 combines with J gene TRBJ2-3; maybe TRBD2 (6 bases). CDR1 and CDR2 (germline): SGHDT, YYEEEE. This CDR3 is 15 amino acids long. The CDR3, as DNA: TGTGCCGGCAGCTTTGACGGGAGCGGTGGAGATACGCAGTATTTT. This codes for CAGSFDGSGGDTQYF.

This clonotype occurred many times. The V gene is TRBV3-1, the J gene TRBJ1-5; D gene ambiguous. The CDR3 totals 13 residues. The V end lost 4 bases, the J end lost 2 bases, and 6 bases lay between the germline ends. CDR1 is LGHDT and CDR2 is YNNKEL in the germline V gene (reference sequence). The CDR3 is CASSPRGNQPQHF. The CDR3 nucleotides read TGTGCCAGCAGCCCGAGAGGCAATCAGCCCCAGCATTTT.

The chain links TRBV5-1 to TRBJ1-2; TRBD1 matches at 10 bases. The CDR3 consists of 14 residues. V shed 0 bases, J shed 5 bases, and the junction held 1 base outside the gene matches. Germline V gene sequence: CDR1 SGHRS, CDR2 YFSETQ. CDR3 DNA: TGCGCCAGCAGCTTGGGACAGGGGGCGTATGGCTACACCTTC. Residues: CASSLGQGAYGYTF.

This clonotype was recorded many times. The V gene is TRBV5-1, the J gene TRBJ2-7, with D maybe TRBD1 (6 bases). Trimming shortened V by 4 bases and J by 4 bases, and 9 bases separated the two germline ends. Germline V gene lookup returns CDR1 SGHRS and CDR2 YFSETQ. The CDR3 runs to 12 residues. CDR3 DNA sequence: TGCGCCAGCAGCCTAGGACAGTACGAGCAGTACTTC. As protein: CASSLGQYEQYF.

This clonotype has just a few counts. Lacking the conserved final phenylalanine or tryptophan, this CDR3 likely reflects a read error. Here the CDR3 DNA reads TGTGCCAGCAGCAAACTAGCGGGGCCCGAAGAGACCCAGTACCTC. Its translation: CASSKLAGPEETQYL. This chain uses TRBV11-2 with TRBJ2-5; TRBD2 aligns across 10 bases. The CDR3 runs to 15 residues. The germline CDR1 and CDR2 sequences are SGHAT and FQNNGV. V dropped 5 bases and J dropped 3; count of bases not matched to a gene: 6.

The chain employs TRBV4-3 and TRBJ1-2; possibly TRBD1 for D (5 bases). Trimming left V 0 bases short and J 6 bases short, with 14 bases between. The CDR3 has 15 residues. Germline lookup yields CDR1 LGHNA and CDR2 YSLEER. CDR3 nucleotides: TGCGCCAGCAGCCAAGACGGGACTCCAAGGGATGGCTACACCTTC. Protein: CASSQDGTPRDGYTF.

This clonotype was seen a few times. The chain carries TRBV24-1 and TRBJ2-2; D is tentatively TRBD1 or TRBD2 (5 bases each). V lost 3 bases and J lost 4, with 11 bases in between. This CDR3 contains 15 residues. Germline V gene data show CDR1 as KGHDR and CDR2 as SFDVKD. CDR3 DNA sequence: TGTGCCACCAGTGATCTAGGGGCGGGCACCGGGGAGCTGTTTTTT. Protein sequence: CATSDLGAGTGELFF.

As regards this clonotype: It is likely a read error: a sequence one base away is far more abundant. This rearrangement joins TRBV20-1 to TRBJ2-1, with D unclear. The CDR3 is 12 residues long. The germline V gene has CDR1 DFQATT and CDR2 SNEGSKA (reference sequence). The V end lost 4 bases, the J end lost 10 bases, and 14 bases lay between the germline ends. CDR3 sequence: CSANDGSYEQFF. As DNA, the CDR3 is TGCAGTGCTAACGACGGCTCCTACGAGCAGTTCTTC.

This clonotype showed up many times. The gene calls are TRBV20-1 and TRBJ2-4; unclear D gene. CDR1 DFQATT and CDR2 SNEGSKA come from the germline V gene (reference sequence). This CDR3 spans 14 amino acids. Trimming took 0 bases from V and 0 from J, leaving 6 bases between them. CDR3 sequence reads: CSAREQLAKNIQYF. CDR3 sequence (DNA): TGCAGTGCTAGAGAACAGCTAGCCAAAAACATTCAGTACTTC.

The genes are TRBV19 and TRBJ2-1; tentatively, D is TRBD1 or TRBD2 (7 bases each). CDR1 and CDR2 (germline): LNHDA, SQIVND (reference sequence). This CDR3 comprises 14 residues. V was clipped by 9 bases and J by 8 bases, with 20 bases between them. CDR3 nucleotides: TGTGCCAGCTCGACCATCAGGGGGGGGGATGAGCAGTTCTTC. Encoded protein: CASSTIRGGDEQFF.

There are many counts of this clonotype. This chain links TRBV5-1 with TRBJ2-7, with a tentative D call TRBD1 (6 bases). The germline V gene has CDR1 SGHRS and CDR2 YFSETQ. Trimming removed 5 bases at V and 2 bases at J, with 17 bases between. The CDR3 has 15 residues. CDR3 residues: CASRLDRTRPYEQYF. Here the CDR3 DNA reads TGCGCCAGCAGACTCGACAGGACCCGACCCTACGAGCAGTACTTC.

The sample holds many counts of this clonotype. The gene calls are TRBV9 and TRBJ1-1, with unresolved D. Germline V gives CDR1 SGDLS, CDR2 YYNGEE. Between the trimmed V and J ends, which lost 0 bases and 1 base, there was a span of 4 bases. This CDR3 is 13 amino acids long. CDR3 amino acids: CASSVATNTEAFF. The DNA for the CDR3 is TGTGCCAGCAGCGTAGCCACGAACACTGAAGCTTTCTTT.

This clonotype has a count of ten or more. With a far larger clone one base away, a read error is the likely cause. The J gene is TRBJ2-7, the V gene TRBV5-1; TRBD2 matches at 10 bases. This CDR3 is 14 amino acids long. Germline V CDR1 and CDR2: SGHRS, YFSETQ. J lost 7 bases, V lost 4 bases, and 8 bases had no gene match. For the CDR3, the DNA is TGCGCCAGCAGCCCAGCGGGAGGGTACAATGAGCAGTACTTC. Amino acid sequence: CASSPAGGYNEQYF.

This clonotype has just a few counts. The chain uses TRBV7-6 and TRBJ2-1; tentative D call: TRBD2 (6 bases). V was cut by 1 base and J by 8 bases, with 15 bases left in between. The germline V gene has CDR1 SGHVS and CDR2 FNYEAQ. The CDR3 spans 15 residues. The CDR3 DNA reads TGTGCCAGCAGCTTAGGAATTCGGGGAGGTGATGAGCAGTTCTTC. Translating gives CASSLGIRGGDEQFF.

A word on this clonotype: A clone one base away is much larger, so this may be a read error. The chain carries TRBV12-3 or TRBV12-4 and TRBJ2-3, with 9 bases that match TRBD2. J gave up 4 bases and V 5 bases, and 13 bases lay outside the gene matches. This CDR3 comprises 17 residues. The CDR3 nucleotides are TGTGCCAGCAGTGGAAGACTAGCGGCTACGAGGCCAGATACGCAGTATTTT. Its translation: CASSGRLAATRPDTQYF.

This clonotype was found many times. The chain joins TRBV20-1 to TRBJ2-1, with 12 bases identical to TRBD2. Germline V gene sequence: CDR1 DFQATT, CDR2 SNEGSKA (reference sequence). V dropped 1 base and J dropped 0; count of bases not matched to a gene: 10. The CDR3 has 19 amino acids. CDR3 residues: CSARAPGTSGLSSYNEQFF. The CDR3 DNA reads TGCAGTGCTAGAGCCCCTGGGACTAGCGGGCTCAGCTCCTACAATGAGCAGTTCTTC.

The table lists this clonotype with many counts. The chain carries TRBV10-3 and TRBJ1-6; D might be TRBD1 (5 bases). V was cut by 3 bases and J by 1 base, with 28 bases left in between. This CDR3 region has 22 residues. The germline CDR1 and CDR2 sequences are ENHRY and SYGVKD. For the CDR3, the DNA is TGTGCCATCAGTGAATTACCCTTACCCTCAGGGCTACGGTTGTCCTATAATTCACCCCTCCACTTT. Amino acid sequence: CAISELPLPSGLRLSYNSPLHF.

This clonotype has a count of ten or more. The chain links TRBV6-2 or TRBV6-3 to TRBJ2-5; a weak D match, TRBD2 (6 bases). The CDR3 length is 19 residues. Trimming removed 0 bases at V and 2 bases at J, with 22 bases between. From germline, CDR1 is MNHEY and CDR2 SVGEGT. The CDR3 region has the DNA TGTGCCAGCAGTTACTCGATTATTCGCCAGGACTACTTACAAGAGACCCAGTACTTC. Translating gives CASSYSIIRQDYLQETQYF.

This clonotype appeared many times. The chain couples TRBV10-3 to TRBJ2-7; 9 bases map to TRBD1. This CDR3 spans 16 amino acids. V shed 4 bases, J shed 0 bases, and the junction held 7 bases outside the gene matches. The germline V gene has CDR1 ENHRY and CDR2 SYGVKD. The CDR3 is CAISGRDRVGSYEQYF. The CDR3 region has the DNA TGTGCCATCAGTGGAAGGGACAGGGTGGGCTCCTACGAGCAGTACTTC.

This clonotype was counted at least ten times. The chain joins TRBV11-2 to TRBJ1-1; D is perhaps TRBD1 (6 bases). Between the trimmed V and J ends, which lost 5 bases and 10 bases, there was a span of 23 bases. CDR1 is SGHAT, CDR2 FQNNGV, per germline. This CDR3 comprises 15 residues. The CDR3 DNA sequence: TGTGCCAGCAGCGTCGGAGGGGGTTGGGAGGGGGGAGCTTTCTTT. Translation gives CASSVGGGWEGGAFF.

This clonotype occurred many times. The chain's CDR3 is CASSLRLAGGLYNEQFF. The DNA of the CDR3 is TGTGCCAGCAGTCTACGACTAGCGGGGGGCCTATACAATGAGCAGTTCTTC. V gene TRBV6-2 or TRBV6-3 combines with J gene TRBJ2-1, with 13 nucleotides matching TRBD2. The CDR3 length is 17 residues. Per germline, CDR1 MNHEY and CDR2 SVGEGT. V dropped 5 bases and J dropped 4; count of bases not matched to a gene: 8.

This clonotype was counted only a few times. A far larger clone lies a single base away; this is likely a read error. The CDR3 DNA reads as TGTACCAGCAATCAACCCTCCTACGAGCAGTACTTC. It is translated as CTSNQPSYEQYF. The chain is built from TRBV12-3 or TRBV12-4 and TRBJ2-7; D call uncertain. This CDR3 region has 12 residues.

This clonotype showed up many times. V and J are TRBV7-3 and TRBJ2-3; D is unresolved. The V and J ends lost 5 bases and 6 bases respectively, with 12 bases between them. The germline gives CDR1 SGHTA, CDR2 FQGTGA. The CDR3 is 13 amino acids. In DNA form, the CDR3 reads TGTGCCAGCAGCCTCAAAACCGGGGATACGCAGTATTTT. Its protein is CASSLKTGDTQYF.

V usage is TRBV5-8 and J usage is TRBJ2-7; D call uncertain. V was cut by 4 bases and J by 2 bases, with 7 bases left in between. This CDR3 is built from 12 residues. Germline loops: CDR1 SGHTS, CDR2 YDEGEE. The CDR3 DNA is TGTGCCAGCAGCCAACAAACCTACGAGCAGTACTTC. Its protein product is CASSQQTYEQYF.

This clonotype has at least ten counts. CDR3 region: CASSLEVTEETQYF. The CDR3 nucleotides read TGTGCCAGCAGCCTTGAGGTGACGGAAGAGACCCAGTACTTC. V usage is TRBV7-2 and J usage is TRBJ2-5; no firm D call. The CDR3 runs to 14 residues. V was shortened by 5 bases and J by 3 bases, with 13 bases between the two germline ends. Germline values: CDR1 SGHTA, CDR2 FQGNSA.

This clonotype was seen more than once but under ten times. One base away lies a much larger clone, so this may be a sequencing read error. This chain joins TRBV2 and TRBJ2-1; TRBD2 agrees at 10 bases. This CDR3 is built from 18 residues. Germline V gene sequence: CDR1 SNHLY, CDR2 FYNNEI. CDR3 sequence reads: CASSRPGLAKRLYNEQLF. CDR3 sequence (DNA): TGTGCCAGCAGTCGGCCGGGACTAGCGAAAAGACTCTACAATGAGCAGCTCTTC.

In its sample, this clonotype was seen many times. This chain links TRBV4-3 with TRBJ2-5, with D uncertain. Per the germline V gene, CDR1 is LGHNA and CDR2 is YSLEER. V was pared by 0 bases and J by 5 bases, with 7 bases between. The CDR3 totals 13 residues. The CDR3 region has the DNA TGCGCCAGCAGCCAAGAAGAAAACGAGACCCAGTACTTC. This encodes CASSQEENETQYF.